This T cell receptor beta chain was identified during a study of blood T cell repertoires in COVID-19. Looking at the study overall: The United States, Italy and Spain provided the acute and convalescent COVID-19 samples. The analysed material was cDNA or gDNA that came from T cells, B-cell-depleted T cells, or PBMCs.

This clone was counted once. This CDR3 comprises 15 residues. Germline V gene data show CDR1 as SGHRS and CDR2 as YFSETQ. V was shortened by 4 bases and J by 4 bases, with 17 bases between the two germline ends. Authors' processing steps: Researchers report that nucleated cell counts were estimated from reference gene primer amplification. Profiling relied on immunoSEQ multiplex PCR, and the TCRdb table lists in-frame clones only, not all of them. The V and J calls and clone size are taken from that table; D and trimming were inferred from the DNA. The table includes under 95,000 clones, about 83% detected once.

V is TRBV5-1 and J is TRBJ1-1, with D tentatively TRBD1 (6 bases). This TCR derives from a woman older than 75 with acute or convalescent COVID-19. Sample: peripheral blood. Written as DNA, the CDR3 is TGCGCCAGCAGCCGTCCGGACGGGGGGGCCACTGAAGCTTTCTTT. Encoded protein: CASSRPDGGATEAFF.